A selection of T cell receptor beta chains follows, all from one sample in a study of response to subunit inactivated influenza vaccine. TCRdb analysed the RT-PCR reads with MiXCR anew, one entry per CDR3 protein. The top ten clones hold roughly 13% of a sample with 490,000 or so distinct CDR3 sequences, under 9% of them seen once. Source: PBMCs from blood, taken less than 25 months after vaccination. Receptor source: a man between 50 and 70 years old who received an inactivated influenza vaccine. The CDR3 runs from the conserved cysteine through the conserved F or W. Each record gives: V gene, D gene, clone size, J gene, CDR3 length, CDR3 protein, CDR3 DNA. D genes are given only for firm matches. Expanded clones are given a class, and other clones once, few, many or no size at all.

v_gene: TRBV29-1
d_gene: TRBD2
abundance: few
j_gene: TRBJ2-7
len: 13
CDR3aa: CSVEMPSGYEQYF
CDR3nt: TGCAGCGTTGAAATGCCTAGCGGCTACGAGCAGTACTTC

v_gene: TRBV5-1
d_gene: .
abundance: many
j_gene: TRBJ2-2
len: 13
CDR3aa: CASSLGETGELFF
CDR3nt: TGCGCCAGCAGCTTGGGAGAAACCGGGGAGCTGTTTTTT

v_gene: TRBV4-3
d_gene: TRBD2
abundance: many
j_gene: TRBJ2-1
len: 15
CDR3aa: CASSQSGGAYNEQFF
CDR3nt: TGCGCCAGCAGCCAGAGCGGGGGGGCCTACAATGAGCAGTTCTTC

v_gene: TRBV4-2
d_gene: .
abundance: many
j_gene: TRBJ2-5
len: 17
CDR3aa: CASSQDFGGGAGKTQYF
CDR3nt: TGTGCCAGCAGCCAAGATTTTGGAGGGGGGGCCGGCAAGACCCAGTACTTC

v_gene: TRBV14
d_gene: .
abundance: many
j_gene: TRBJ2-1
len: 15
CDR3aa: CASSRFADSYNEQFF
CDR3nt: TGTGCCAGCAGCCGATTCGCGGACTCCTACAATGAGCAGTTCTTC

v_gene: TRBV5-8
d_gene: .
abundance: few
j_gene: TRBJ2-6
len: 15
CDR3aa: CASSPGVAGANVPTF
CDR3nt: TGTGCCAGCAGCCCAGGGGTGGCAGGGGCCAACGTCCCGACTTTC

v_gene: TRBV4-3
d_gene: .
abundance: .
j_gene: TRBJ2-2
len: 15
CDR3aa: CASSQGGPNTGELFF
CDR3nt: TGCGCCAGCAGCCAAGGGGGGCCGAACACCGGGGAGCTGTTTTTT

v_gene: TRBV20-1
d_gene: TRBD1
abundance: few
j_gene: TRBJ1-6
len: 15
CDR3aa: CSAKPPGQGLSPLHF
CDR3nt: TGCAGTGCTAAGCCTCCGGGACAGGGACTGTCACCCCTCCACTTT

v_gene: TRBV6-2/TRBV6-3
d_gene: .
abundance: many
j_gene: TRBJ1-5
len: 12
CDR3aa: CASRLGPEPQHF
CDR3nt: TGTGCCAGCAGATTGGGGCCCGAGCCCCAGCATTTT

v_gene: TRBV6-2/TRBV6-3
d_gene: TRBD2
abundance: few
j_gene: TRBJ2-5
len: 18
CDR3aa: CASSYTQVLAGAKETQYF
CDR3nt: TGTGCCAGCAGTTACACCCAAGTGCTAGCGGGAGCTAAGGAGACCCAGTACTTC

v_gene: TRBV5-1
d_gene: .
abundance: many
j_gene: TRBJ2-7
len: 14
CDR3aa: CASSFEQGTYEQYF
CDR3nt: TGCGCCAGCAGCTTCGAACAGGGCACCTACGAGCAGTACTTC

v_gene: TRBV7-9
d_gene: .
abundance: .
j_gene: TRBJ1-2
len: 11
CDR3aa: CAIGTPDGYTF
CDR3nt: TGTGCCATCGGGACCCCGGACGGCTACACCTTC